This TCR beta chain derives from a study of blood T cell repertoires in COVID-19. Germline-derived CDR1 and CDR2 are PRHDT and FYEKMQ (reference sequence). CDR3 length: 14 amino acids. J gave up 4 bases and V 5 bases, and 5 bases lay outside the gene matches. Profiling relied on immunoSEQ multiplex PCR, and the TCRdb table lists in-frame clones only, not all of them. The sample records 450,000 or so clones, less than 95% being singletons. The chain joins TRBV13 to TRBJ1-2; 9 bases agree with TRBD1. The receptor's source is a man aged 18 to 29 who had recovered from COVID-19. The sequenced material came from PBMCs or T cells enriched from blood (not recorded which). In DNA form, the CDR3 reads TGTGCCAGCAGCAGTACAGGGGGCTTCTATGGCTACACCTTC. Encoded protein: CASSSTGGFYGYTF. Variable domain in full (rest from reference TRBV13 and TRBJ1-2): AAGVIQSPRHLIKEKRETATLKCYPIPRHDTVYWYQQGPGQDPQFLISFYEKMQSDKGSIPDRFSAQQFSDYHSELNMSSLELGDSALYFCASSSTGGFYGYTFGSGTRLTVV.